Following are 2 T cell receptor beta chains from one sample sequenced in a study of T cells in Graves' hyperthyroidism and ophthalmopathy. Using RNA transcripts as the source, TCR beta CDR3 regions were amplified. First-round RT-PCR targeting the TCR CDR3 was performed with the HTBI primer set. TCRdb re-called the multiplex PCR reads with MiXCR, one entry per CDR3 protein. The table shows fewer than 650,000 distinct CDR3 sequences, with 14% occurring only once. Sequenced: blood. The receptors were gathered from a woman aged 18-35 years with Graves' ophthalmopathy.

This clonotype was picked up many times. The rearrangement uses TRBV7-9 and TRBJ2-1, with 9 bases fitting TRBD1. With V trimmed by 5 bases and J by 6 bases, 11 bases remained unmatched. The CDR3 covers 16 residues. Per the germline V gene, CDR1 is SEHNR and CDR2 is FQNEAQ (reference sequence). CDR3 DNA: TGTGCCAGCAGCGTACGAAAGACAGGGGGTGGCAATGAGCAGTTCTTC. Its protein is CASSVRKTGGGNEQFF.

A few counts support this clonotype. The rearrangement links TRBV25-1 to TRBJ2-5; 7 nucleotides align to TRBD1. Trimming removed 4 bases from V and 4 bases from J; junction bases left unmatched: 12. Per germline, CDR1 MGHDK and CDR2 SYGVNS. This CDR3 contains 16 residues. As DNA, the CDR3 is TGTGCCAGCAGTGGTCACGCAGGGGGATTTCGAGAGACCCAGTACTTC. It codes for CASSGHAGGFRETQYF.